Presented here are 22 T cell receptor beta chains from one specimen sequenced in a study of T cell clusters in autoimmune cytopenias. Approximately 36,000 genome equivalents of blood DNA were amplified for TRB. Multiplex touch-down PCR amplified TRB using TRB-A and TRB-B pools in one tube. TCRdb reprocessed the multiplex PCR reads; each CDR3 protein has one entry and no DNA is given. Here the sample table reports some 3,900 distinct CDR3 sequences. Specimen: peripheral blood. These receptors all stem from a human donor with an autoimmune cytopenia or autoimmune hepatitis (not recorded which).

Its frequency marks this clonotype as medium-sized. CDR3 region: CASYRGGTDTQYF. The chain recombines TRBV6-6 with TRBJ2-3; the D gene TCRdb calls, TRBD1, cannot be checked with no DNA. The CDR3 spans 13 residues. Germline loops: CDR1 MNHNY, CDR2 SVGAGI (reference sequence).

The chain recombines TRBV24-1 with TRBJ2-7. CDR3 length: 13 residues. Germline lookup yields CDR1 KGHDR and CDR2 SFDVKD. The CDR3 reads CASRRGASYEQYF.

This clonotype ranks as medium-sized in terms of frequency. V usage is TRBV19 and J usage is TRBJ2-2; TCRdb's D call, TRBD1, is unchecked because there is no DNA. The germline CDR1 and CDR2 sequences are LNHDA and SQIVND (reference sequence). The CDR3 runs to 16 residues. The chain's CDR3 is CASSIVAGEGTGELFF. Supplemented by reference TRBV19 and TRBJ2-2, the full variable domain reads DGGITQSPKYLFRKEGQNVTLSCEQNLNHDAMYWYRQDPGQGLRLIYYSQIVNDFQKGDIAEGYSVSREKKESFPLTVTSAQKNPTAFYLCASSIVAGEGTGELFFGEGSRLTVL.

V usage is TRBV19 and J usage is TRBJ1-1; TCRdb reports TRBD1, a call that lacks DNA to check it against. CDR3 length: 12 amino acids. Germline assignment: CDR1 LNHDA and CDR2 SQIVND (reference sequence). The CDR3: CASSAGDTEAFF.

V and J are TRBV7-9 and TRBJ1-1; TCRdb returns TRBD1, unconfirmable since there is no DNA. The germline V gene encodes CDR1 SEHNR and CDR2 FQNEAQ (reference sequence). The CDR3 is 14 residues long. The CDR3 sequence: CASSWDRDDTEAFF.

This chain joins TRBV30 and TRBJ2-7; TCRdb calls TRBD1, which cannot be checked without DNA. Germline V gives CDR1 GTSNPN, CDR2 SVGIG (reference sequence). The CDR3 contains 11 residues. CDR3 in amino acids: CAWSPGAEQYF.

This chain connects TRBV11-1 to TRBJ2-3. The CDR3 totals 18 residues. Germline values: CDR1 SGHAT, CDR2 FQDESV (reference sequence). Here the CDR3 reads CASSQDARPNSPTDTQYF. The full variable domain, with the rest looked up from reference TRBV11-1 and TRBJ2-3, is EAEVAQSPRYKITEKSQAVAFWCDPISGHATLYWYRQILGQGPELLVQFQDESVVDDSQLPKDRFSAERLKGVDSTLKIQPAELGDSAMYLCASSQDARPNSPTDTQYFGPGTRLTVL.

Frequency places this clonotype as medium-sized. The chain recombines TRBV5-4 with TRBJ1-2; the TCRdb call, TRBD1, lacks DNA for checking. Germline V lookup: CDR1 SGHNT, CDR2 YYREEE (reference sequence). The length of the CDR3 is 15 residues. CDR3: CASSRRQDGDYGYTF.

This clonotype is medium-sized by frequency. The chain employs TRBV5-6 and TRBJ2-1. CDR1 and CDR2 from the germline V gene are SGHDT and YYEEEE. The CDR3 runs 13 residues. CDR3: CASSLTGDNEQFF. The full variable domain, in which reference TRBV5-6 and TRBJ2-1 provide the parts outside the CDR3, is DAGVTQSPTHLIKTRGQQVTLRCSPKSGHDTVSWYQQALGQGPQFIFQYYEEEERQRGNFPDRFSGHQFPNYSSELNVNALLLGDSALYLCASSLTGDNEQFFGPGTRLTVL.

The genes are TRBV5-1 and TRBJ1-1. The germline V gene encodes CDR1 SGHRS and CDR2 YFSETQ. The CDR3 covers 12 residues. This CDR3 is CASSLGLTEAFF.

The chain recombines TRBV30 with TRBJ1-5. CDR3 length: 12 residues. Germline V gene lookup returns CDR1 GTSNPN and CDR2 SVGIG (reference sequence). This CDR3 is CAWSVQGQPQHF.

The J gene is TRBJ2-6, the V gene TRBV6-1; TCRdb outputs TRBD2, but without DNA this stays unchecked. CDR3 size: 15 residues. Germline values: CDR1 MNHNS, CDR2 SASEGT. The CDR3 sequence: CASSGGASGANVLTF.

V is TRBV7-9 and J is TRBJ2-5; absent DNA, TCRdb's TRBD1 call cannot be checked. The CDR3 loop spans 17 amino acids. CDR1 is SEHNR and CDR2 is FQNEAQ in the germline V gene (reference sequence). The CDR3 loop reads CASSLGLAGVRQETQYF.

The chain has TRBV18 and TRBJ1-5; without DNA, the TCRdb call of TRBD1 cannot be checked. The CDR3 extends over 14 amino acids. The germline gives CDR1 KGHSH, CDR2 LQKENI. CDR3 protein: CASSLGGQNQPQHF.

V gene TRBV6-1 combines with J gene TRBJ1-3. The CDR3 consists of 13 residues. Germline CDR1 MNHNS, CDR2 SASEGT. The CDR3 reads CASSVLGGNTIYF.

This clonotype ranks as medium-sized in terms of frequency. V gene TRBV5-4 combines with J gene TRBJ2-3; the D gene TCRdb calls, TRBD2, cannot be checked with no DNA. The germline CDR1 and CDR2 sequences are SGHNT and YYREEE (reference sequence). This CDR3 is built from 15 residues. The CDR3 spells CASSSDILARDTQYF.

This rearrangement joins TRBV20-1 to TRBJ2-2; checking the TCRdb D call of TRBD2 is not possible without DNA. The CDR3 is 17 amino acids. In germline, CDR1 is DFQATT, CDR2 SNEGSKA (reference sequence). The CDR3 loop is CSARELREGLLNGELFF.

This chain uses TRBV7-9 with TRBJ2-1; there is no DNA to check the TCRdb D call of TRBD2. Germline CDR1 SEHNR, CDR2 FQNEAQ (reference sequence). The CDR3 totals 16 residues. The CDR3 reads CASSSTSGMSYNEQFF.

Considering frequency, this clonotype is medium-sized. The J gene is TRBJ1-1, the V gene TRBV12-3 or TRBV12-4; TCRdb reports TRBD1, a call that lacks DNA to check it against. The CDR3 consists of 13 residues. The CDR3 loop reads CASSSGAVTEAFF.

The rearrangement joins TRBV5-4 to TRBJ1-2; lacking DNA, the TRBD1 call made by TCRdb goes unchecked. This CDR3 is 15 amino acids long. Germline assignment: CDR1 SGHNT and CDR2 YYREEE (reference sequence). The CDR3 region is CASSIPTVRNYGYTF.

This clonotype counts as medium-sized by frequency. V usage is TRBV13 and J usage is TRBJ1-2; TCRdb's D call, TRBD1, is unchecked because there is no DNA. CDR1 is PRHDT, CDR2 FYEKMQ, per germline (reference sequence). The CDR3 sequence is 15 residues long. The CDR3 sequence is CASSLAGGGVRGYTF. Together with reference TRBV13 and TRBJ1-2, the CDR3 gives the full variable domain: AAGVIQSPRHLIKEKRETATLKCYPIPRHDTVYWYQQGPGQDPQFLISFYEKMQSDKGSIPDRFSAQQFSDYHSELNMSSLELGDSALYFCASSLAGGGVRGYTFGSGTRLTVV.

Measured by frequency, this clonotype is medium-sized. The chain couples TRBV18 to TRBJ2-3. This CDR3 spans 15 amino acids. The germline gives CDR1 KGHSH, CDR2 LQKENI. The CDR3 loop is CASSPPGSSGDTQYF.